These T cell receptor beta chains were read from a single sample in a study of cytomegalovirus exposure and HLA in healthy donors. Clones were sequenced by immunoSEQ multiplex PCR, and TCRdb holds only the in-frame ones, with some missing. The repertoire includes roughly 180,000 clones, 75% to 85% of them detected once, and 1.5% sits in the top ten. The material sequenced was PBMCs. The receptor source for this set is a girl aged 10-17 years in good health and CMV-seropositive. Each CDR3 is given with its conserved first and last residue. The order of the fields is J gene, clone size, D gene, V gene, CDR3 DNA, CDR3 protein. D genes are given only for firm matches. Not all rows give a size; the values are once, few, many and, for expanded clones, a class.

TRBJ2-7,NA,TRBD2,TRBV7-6,TGTGCCAGCAGCTTATTGTGGGGCACTAGCGGGGGTCCTAGCTCCTACGAGCAGTACTTC,CASSLLWGTSGGPSSYEQYF
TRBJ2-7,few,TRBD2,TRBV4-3,TGCGCCAGCAGCCAGGGACTAGCGTCCGGCGAGCAGTACTTC,CASSQGLASGEQYF
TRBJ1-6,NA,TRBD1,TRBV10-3,TGTGCCTCCAGGACAGGGGGTAGGACCTATAATTCACCCCTCCACTTT,CASRTGGRTYNSPLHF
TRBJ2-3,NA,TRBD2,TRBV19,TGTGCCAGTAGTATAGGAGGGGCTAGCGGGGGGCCAGATACGCAGTATTTT,CASSIGGASGGPDTQYF
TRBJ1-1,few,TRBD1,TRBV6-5,TGTGCCAGCAGTAGGGACAGGGACTCTGAAGCTTTCTTT,CASSRDRDSEAFF
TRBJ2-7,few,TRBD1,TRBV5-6,TGTGCCAGCAGCTTGGCCGGACAGGGGGGGAGGTACGAGCAGTACTTC,CASSLAGQGGRYEQYF
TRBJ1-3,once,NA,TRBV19,TGTGCCAGTGGGACAAACCATGACTCTGGAAACACCATATATTTT,CASGTNHDSGNTIYF
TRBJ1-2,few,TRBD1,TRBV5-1,TGCGCCAGCAGCCAACTCGGAGGGGACAGTGGGTATGGCTACACCTTC,CASSQLGGDSGYGYTF
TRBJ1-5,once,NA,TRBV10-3,TGTGCCATCAGTGATTCGAATCAGCCCCAGCATTTT,CAISDSNQPQHF
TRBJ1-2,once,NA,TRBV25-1,TGTGCCAGCAGTAGCGCAGATGTCTATGGCTACACCTTC,CASSSADVYGYTF
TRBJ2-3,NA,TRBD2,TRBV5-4,TGTGCCAGCAGCTCTGGACTAGCGGGGGGGGATACGCAGTATTTT,CASSSGLAGGDTQYF
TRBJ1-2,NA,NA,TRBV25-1,TGTGCCAGCAGTGACGGGGATCGGGGCTACACCTTC,CASSDGDRGYTF
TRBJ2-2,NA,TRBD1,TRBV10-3,TGTGCCATCAAACCGACAGGGGTGGGCACCGGGGAGCTGTTTTTT,CAIKPTGVGTGELFF
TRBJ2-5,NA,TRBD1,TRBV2,TGTGCCAGTGATGGACAGGGGGCACAAGAGACCCAGTACTTC,CASDGQGAQETQYF
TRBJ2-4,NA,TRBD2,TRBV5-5,TGTGCCAGCAGCGCCATGGGGAGGGGATGGTTCGGCAAAAACATTCAGTACTTC,CASSAMGRGWFGKNIQYF
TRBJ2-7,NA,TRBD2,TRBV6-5,TGTGCCAGCAGTGTTGGACTAGCGGGGACATACGAGCAGTACTTC,CASSVGLAGTYEQYF